This TCR beta chain was documented in a study of T cells in Graves' hyperthyroidism and ophthalmopathy. Germline loops: CDR1 MNHEY, CDR2 SMNVEV (reference sequence). The CDR3 extends over 14 amino acids. The J segment lost 4 bases and the V segment lost 3 bases, leaving 6 bases of the junction unmatched. Researchers amplified the TCR beta CDR3 regions from RNA transcripts. HTBI primers were the set used in a first-round RT-PCR of the TCR CDR3. TCRdb reprocessed the multiplex PCR reads with MiXCR, giving one entry per CDR3 protein. The sample yields about 330,000 distinct CDR3 sequences, 12% to 15% seen once. This clonotype was picked up many times.

The origin of this receptor is a woman aged 35 to 49 with Graves' ophthalmopathy. The sample taken for sequencing was blood. The chain uses TRBV27 and TRBJ2-7, with 7 bases identical to TRBD2. The DNA of the CDR3 is TGTGCCAGCAGTTTGGGAGGGGTAGGGTACGAGCAGTACTTC. Translated, it gives CASSLGGVGYEQYF.